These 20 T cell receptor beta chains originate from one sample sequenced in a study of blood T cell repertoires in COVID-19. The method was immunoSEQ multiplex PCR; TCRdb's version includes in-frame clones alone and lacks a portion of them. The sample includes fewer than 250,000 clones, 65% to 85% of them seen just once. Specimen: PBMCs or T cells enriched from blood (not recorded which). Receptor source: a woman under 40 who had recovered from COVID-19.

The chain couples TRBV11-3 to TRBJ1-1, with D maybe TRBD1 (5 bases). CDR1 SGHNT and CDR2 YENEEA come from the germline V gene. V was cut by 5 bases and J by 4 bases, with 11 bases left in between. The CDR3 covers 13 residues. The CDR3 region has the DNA TGTGCCAGCAGCCCGACAGTCGGCACTGAAGCTTTCTTT. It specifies CASSPTVGTEAFF.

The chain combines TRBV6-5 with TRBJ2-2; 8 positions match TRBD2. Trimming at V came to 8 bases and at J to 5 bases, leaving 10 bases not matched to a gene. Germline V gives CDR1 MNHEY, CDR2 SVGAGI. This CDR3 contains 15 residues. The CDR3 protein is CASSQAVAGTGELFF. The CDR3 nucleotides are TGTGCCAGCTCACAGGCAGTAGCGGGGACCGGGGAGCTGTTTTTT.

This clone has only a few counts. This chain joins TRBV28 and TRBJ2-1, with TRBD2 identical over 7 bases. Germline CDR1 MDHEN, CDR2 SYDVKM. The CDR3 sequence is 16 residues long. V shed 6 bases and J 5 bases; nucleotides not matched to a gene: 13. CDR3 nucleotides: TGTGCCAGCAGCCCCTTTGGGAGGGCCTCTCACAATGAGCAGTTCTTC. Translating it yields CASSPFGRASHNEQFF.

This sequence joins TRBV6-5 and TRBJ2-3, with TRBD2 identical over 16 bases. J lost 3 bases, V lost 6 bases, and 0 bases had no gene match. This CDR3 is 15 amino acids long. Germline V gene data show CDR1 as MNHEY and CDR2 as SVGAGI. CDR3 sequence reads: CASRGLAGGTDTQYF. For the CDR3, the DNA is TGTGCCAGCAGGGGACTAGCGGGAGGGACAGATACGCAGTATTTT.

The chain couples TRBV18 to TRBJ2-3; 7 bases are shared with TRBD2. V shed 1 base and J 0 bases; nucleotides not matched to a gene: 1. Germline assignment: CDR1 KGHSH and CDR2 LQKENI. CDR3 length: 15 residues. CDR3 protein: CASSPLRGSTDTQYF. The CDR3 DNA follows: TGTGCCAGCTCACCACTGCGGGGGAGCACAGATACGCAGTATTTT.

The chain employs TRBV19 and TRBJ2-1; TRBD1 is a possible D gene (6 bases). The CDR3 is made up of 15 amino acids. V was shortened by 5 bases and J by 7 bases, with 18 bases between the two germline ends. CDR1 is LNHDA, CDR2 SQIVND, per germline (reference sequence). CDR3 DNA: TGTGCCAGTAGTTTCAGGGACACCCTTTTGAATGAGCAGTTCTTC. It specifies CASSFRDTLLNEQFF. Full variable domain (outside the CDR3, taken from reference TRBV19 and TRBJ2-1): DGGITQSPKYLFRKEGQNVTLSCEQNLNHDAMYWYRQDPGQGLRLIYYSQIVNDFQKGDIAEGYSVSREKKESFPLTVTSAQKNPTAFYLCASSFRDTLLNEQFFGPGTRLTVL.

Here the CDR3 reads CASSRLGTGGSYEQYF. The CDR3 DNA follows: TGTGCCAGCAGTCGACTCGGGACAGGGGGATCCTACGAGCAGTACTTC. The V call is TRBV28, the J call TRBJ2-7, with 11 bases lining up with TRBD1. Per germline, CDR1 MDHEN and CDR2 SYDVKM. The CDR3 is made up of 16 amino acids. Trimming cost V 5 bases and J 1 base; bases outside gene matches: 7.

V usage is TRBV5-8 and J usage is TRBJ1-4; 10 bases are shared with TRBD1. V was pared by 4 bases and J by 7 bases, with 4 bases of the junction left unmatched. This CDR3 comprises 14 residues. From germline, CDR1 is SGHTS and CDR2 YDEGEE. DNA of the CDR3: TGTGCCAGCAGCCCCCGGGACAGGGGTGAAAAACTGTTTTTT. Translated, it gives CASSPRDRGEKLFF.

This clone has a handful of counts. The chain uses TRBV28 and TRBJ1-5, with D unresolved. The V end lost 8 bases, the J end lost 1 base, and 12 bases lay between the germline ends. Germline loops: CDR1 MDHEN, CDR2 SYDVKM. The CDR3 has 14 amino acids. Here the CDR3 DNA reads TGTGCCAGCCTCCCGGGGTCGAGCAATCAGCCCCAGCATTTT. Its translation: CASLPGSSNQPQHF. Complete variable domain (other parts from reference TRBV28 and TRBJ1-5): DVKVTQSSRYLVKRTGEKVFLECVQDMDHENMFWYRQDPGLGLRLIYFSYDVKMKEKGDIPEGYSVSREKKERFSLILESASTNQTSMYLCASLPGSSNQPQHFGDGTRLSIL.

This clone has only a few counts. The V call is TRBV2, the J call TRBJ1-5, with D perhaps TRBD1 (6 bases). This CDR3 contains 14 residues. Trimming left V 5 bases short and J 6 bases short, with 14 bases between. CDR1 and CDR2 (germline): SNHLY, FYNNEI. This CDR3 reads CASSRTGWGQPQHF. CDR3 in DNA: TGTGCCAGCAGTCGTACAGGGTGGGGTCAGCCCCAGCATTTT.

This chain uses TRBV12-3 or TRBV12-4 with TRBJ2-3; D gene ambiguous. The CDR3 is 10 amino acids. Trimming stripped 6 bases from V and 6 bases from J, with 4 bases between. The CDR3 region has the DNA TGTGCCAGCAGCGGGGATACGCAGTATTTT. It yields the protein CASSGDTQYF.

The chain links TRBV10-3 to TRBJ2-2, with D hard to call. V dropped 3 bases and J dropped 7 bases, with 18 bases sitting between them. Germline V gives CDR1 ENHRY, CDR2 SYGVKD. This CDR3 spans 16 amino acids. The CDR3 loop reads CAISEGFSSSSGELFF. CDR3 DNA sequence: TGTGCCATCAGTGAAGGTTTTTCTAGTTCCAGCGGGGAGCTGTTTTTT.

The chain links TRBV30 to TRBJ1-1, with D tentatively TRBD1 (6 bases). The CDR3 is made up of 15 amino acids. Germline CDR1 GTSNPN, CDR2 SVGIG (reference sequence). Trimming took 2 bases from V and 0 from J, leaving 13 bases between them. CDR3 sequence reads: CAWSPRGGLNTEAFF. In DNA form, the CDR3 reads TGTGCCTGGAGTCCAAGGGGGGGCCTGAACACTGAAGCTTTCTTT.

The CDR3 spells CASSLGPTGNPSGYTF. Written as DNA, the CDR3 is TGCGCCAGCAGCTTGGGACCAACAGGGAATCCTTCTGGCTACACCTTC. V usage is TRBV5-1 and J usage is TRBJ1-2, with D possibly matching TRBD1 (6 bases). Germline loops: CDR1 SGHRS, CDR2 YFSETQ. V lost 0 bases, J lost 7 bases, and 19 bases lay in between. CDR3 size: 16 residues.

This CDR3 is CASSYWEGDEQFF. The CDR3 region has the DNA TGTGCCAGCAGTTACTGGGAGGGGGATGAGCAGTTCTTC. This chain links TRBV6-2 or TRBV6-3 with TRBJ2-1, with a weak D call TRBD2 (7 bases). Trimming took off 1 base at V and 8 bases at J, with 9 bases between the two ends. The CDR3 sequence is 13 residues long. The germline gives CDR1 MNHEY, CDR2 SVGEGT.

As DNA, the CDR3 is TGTGCCAGCACCGATATTAGACAGGGCACCGGGGAGCTGTTTTTT. Its translation is CASTDIRQGTGELFF. The genes are TRBV5-8 and TRBJ2-2; 7 bases are shared with TRBD1. V was pared by 6 bases and J by 4 bases, with 9 bases of the junction left unmatched. Germline V CDR1 and CDR2: SGHTS, YDEGEE. CDR3 length: 15 amino acids.

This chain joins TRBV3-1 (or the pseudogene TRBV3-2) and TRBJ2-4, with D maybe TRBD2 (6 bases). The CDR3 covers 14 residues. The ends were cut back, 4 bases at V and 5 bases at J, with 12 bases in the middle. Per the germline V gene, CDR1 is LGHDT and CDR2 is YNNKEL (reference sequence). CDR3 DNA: TGTGCCAGCAGCCTGGACGGCGGGGAAAACATTCAGTACTTC. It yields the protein CASSLDGGENIQYF.

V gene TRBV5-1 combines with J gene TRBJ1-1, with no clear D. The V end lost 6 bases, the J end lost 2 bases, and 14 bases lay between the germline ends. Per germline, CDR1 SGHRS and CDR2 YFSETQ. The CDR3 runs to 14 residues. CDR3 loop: CASTSGYFNTEAFF. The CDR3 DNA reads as TGCGCCAGCACCTCGGGGTACTTTAACACTGAAGCTTTCTTT. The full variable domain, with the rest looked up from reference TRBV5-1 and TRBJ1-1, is KAGVTQTPRYLIKTRGQQVTLSCSPISGHRSVSWYQQTPGQGLQFLFEYFSETQRNKGNFPGRFSGRQFSNSRSEMNVSTLELGDSALYLCASTSGYFNTEAFFGQGTRLTVV.

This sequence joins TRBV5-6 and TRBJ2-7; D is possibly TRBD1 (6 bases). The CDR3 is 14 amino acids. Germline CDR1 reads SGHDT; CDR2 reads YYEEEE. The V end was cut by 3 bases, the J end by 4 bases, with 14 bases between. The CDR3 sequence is CASSSRDTSYEQYV. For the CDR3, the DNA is TGTGCCAGCAGCTCACGGGACACTTCATACGAGCAGTACGTC.

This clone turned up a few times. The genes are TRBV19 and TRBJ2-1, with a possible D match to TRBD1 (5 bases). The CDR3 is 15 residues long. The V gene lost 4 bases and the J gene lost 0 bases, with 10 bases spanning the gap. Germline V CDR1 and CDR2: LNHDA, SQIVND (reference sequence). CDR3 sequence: CASSRQLFSYNEQFF. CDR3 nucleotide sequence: TGTGCCAGTAGTAGACAGCTATTCTCCTACAATGAGCAGTTCTTC.